This entry is about one T cell receptor (beta chain). As yet, its antigen is unknown. Using immunoSEQ multiplex PCR, the repertoire was profiled, and TCRdb retains in-frame clones only, with some absent. Of about 50,000 clones listed, about 88% are singletons. V was trimmed by 1 base and J by 7 bases, leaving 15 bases between them. The CDR3 has 15 residues. Germline CDR1 is SNHLY and CDR2 is FYNNEI. The data are from a study of siplizumab effects on memory and regulatory T cells. Notes on the study in general: Phenotypic classification as naive or memory proved unattainable for roughly 75-97% of proliferating CD4+ or CD8+ clones. Apparently key alloresponse contributors, naive T cells also seemed more diverse than memory cells.

The sample consisted of naive CD8+ T cells sorted from blood. This sequence originates from a human donor in good health. The chain carries TRBV2 and TRBJ2-3; D uncertain. Here the CDR3 reads CASSEEGSRHYTQYF. CDR3 nucleotide sequence: TGTGCCAGCAGTGAAGAGGGTAGCAGACACTATACGCAGTATTTT.